In this sample, the clone carrying this TCR beta chain turned up many times. Its cognate antigen is unknown. TCRdb reprocessed the 5' RACE reads with MiXCR, giving one entry per CDR3 protein. The sample has 650,000 to 800,000 distinct CDR3 sequences, roughly 8% seen once. V dropped 4 bases and J dropped 7 bases, with 11 bases sitting between them. Per the germline V gene, CDR1 is SGHRS and CDR2 is YFSETQ. The CDR3 consists of 12 residues. The source of the sample is a study of identical twins. The study, taken as a whole, reports: Fewer insertions were carried by abundant cord blood beta clonotypes, but none was seen in memory repertoires.

These data also formed part of another study, on yellow fever vaccine responses in identical twins.

This receptor was taken from a woman aged 18-30 years in good health. The V call is TRBV5-1, the J call TRBJ1-1; no reliable D call. Sequencing input: PBMCs. As DNA, the CDR3 is TGCGCCAGCAGCCCCGGACTGGGTGAAGCTTTCTTT. Translating gives CASSPGLGEAFF.